Given below is one T cell receptor (beta chain) in context. Its specificity is unknown. Naive CD4+ cells were CD45RA-selected; the remaining cells were memory. Trimming left V 1 base short and J 2 bases short, with 10 bases between. CDR3 length: 16 amino acids. CDR1 and CDR2 (germline): SGHDT, YYEEEE. TCRdb's copy holds only in-frame clones and misses some; the assay was immunoSEQ multiplex PCR. The sample lists hundreds of thousands of clones; about 74% were seen once. The data derive from a study of shared clonotypes between healthy human individuals. General observations from the study: Memory subsets had estimated richness that was generally smaller than that of naive subsets. Sorted-subset samples were not fully sequenced, rarefaction indicated. The four-donor shared clonotypes exceeded non-shared clonotypes in generation probability, with non-shared ones scoring lower.

This sequence originates from a woman in her thirties in good health. The chain is built from TRBV5-6 and TRBJ2-6; tentatively, D is TRBD2 (5 bases). Sequenced material: memory CD4+ T cells sorted from blood. Stated subset: CD45RA-negative fraction. The CDR3 is CASSLWVRAGANVLTF. The CDR3 DNA follows: TGTGCCAGCAGCTTGTGGGTGAGGGCTGGGGCCAACGTCCTGACTTTC.